This T cell receptor (beta chain) was captured by sequencing in a study of tumour-infiltrating T cells in Burkitt lymphoma. Repertoires were generated with immunoSEQ multiplex PCR, while TCRdb's copy carries only in-frame clones and drops some. The sample includes approximately 46,000 clones, around 30% of them seen just once. Germline values: CDR1 MNHEY, CDR2 SVGAGI. Trimming shortened V by 9 bases and J by 5 bases, and 17 bases separated the two germline ends. CDR3 length: 14 residues. Sequenced: tumor tissue. The source is a human donor with Burkitt lymphoma. This chain joins TRBV6-5 and TRBJ1-5; a weak D match, TRBD1 (6 bases). The CDR3 reads CARLKGGGDQPQHF. DNA for the CDR3: TGTGCCAGGTTGAAGGGGGGAGGGGATCAGCCCCAGCATTTT.